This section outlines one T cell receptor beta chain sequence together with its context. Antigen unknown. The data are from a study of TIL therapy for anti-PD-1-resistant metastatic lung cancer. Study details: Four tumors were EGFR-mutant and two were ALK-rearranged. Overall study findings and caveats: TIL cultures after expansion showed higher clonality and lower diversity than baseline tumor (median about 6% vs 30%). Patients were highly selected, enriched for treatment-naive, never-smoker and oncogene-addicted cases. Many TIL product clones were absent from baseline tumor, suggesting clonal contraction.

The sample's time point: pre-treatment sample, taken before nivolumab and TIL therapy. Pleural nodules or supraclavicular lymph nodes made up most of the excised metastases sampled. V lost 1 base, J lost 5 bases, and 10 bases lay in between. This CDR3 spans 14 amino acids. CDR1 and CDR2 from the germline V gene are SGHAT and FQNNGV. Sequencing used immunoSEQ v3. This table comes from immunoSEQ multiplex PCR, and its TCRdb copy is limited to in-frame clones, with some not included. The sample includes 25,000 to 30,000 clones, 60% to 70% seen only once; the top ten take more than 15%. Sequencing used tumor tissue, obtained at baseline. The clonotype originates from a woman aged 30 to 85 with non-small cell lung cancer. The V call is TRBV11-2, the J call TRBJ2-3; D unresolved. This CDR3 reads CASSLGGILDTQYF. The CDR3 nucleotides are TGTGCCAGCAGCTTAGGAGGTATTCTAGATACGCAGTATTTT. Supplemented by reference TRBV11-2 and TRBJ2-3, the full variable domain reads EAGVAQSPRYKIIEKRQSVAFWCNPISGHATLYWYQQILGQGPKLLIQFQNNGVVDDSQLPKDRFSAERLKGVDSTLKIQPAKLEDSAVYLCASSLGGILDTQYFGPGTRLTVL.